Below, 14 T cell receptor beta chains from the same sample are listed, as sequenced in a study of PD-L1 blockade in urothelial cancer. Clones were sequenced by immunoSEQ multiplex PCR, and TCRdb holds only the in-frame ones, with some missing. The sample has tens of thousands of clones, 85% seen once. Noted time point: pretreatment peripheral blood. Sequencing was performed on PBMCs, taken around atezolizumab (anti-PD-L1) treatment. All receptors come from a man aged 55 to 70 with urothelial cancer.

V is TRBV5-1 and J is TRBJ2-3, with a possible D match to TRBD2 (5 bases). The ends were cut back, 1 base at V and 3 bases at J, with 6 bases in the middle. Germline loops: CDR1 SGHRS, CDR2 YFSETQ. CDR3 length: 13 residues. The CDR3 nucleotides are TGCGCCAGCAGCTTGCGGGAAACAGATACGCAGTATTTT. Translating gives CASSLRETDTQYF.

The chain has TRBV10-3 and TRBJ1-2, with 7 bases that match TRBD1. Trimming at V came to 3 bases and at J to 3 bases, leaving 1 base not matched to a gene. The CDR3 runs 13 residues. CDR1 is ENHRY, CDR2 SYGVKD, per germline. CDR3 residues: CAISDDRDYGYTF. CDR3 in DNA: TGTGCCATCAGTGACGACAGGGACTATGGCTACACCTTC.

The chain carries TRBV5-5 and TRBJ2-1; TRBD2 agrees at 15 bases. The CDR3 is 17 amino acids. V trimming: 4 bases; J trimming: 7 bases; junction bases outside the gene matches: 9. The germline V gene encodes CDR1 SGHKS and CDR2 YYEKEE (reference sequence). The CDR3 sequence: CASSPPGLAGGLNEQFF. The CDR3 DNA follows: TGTGCCAGCAGCCCCCCGGGACTAGCGGGGGGTCTGAATGAGCAGTTCTTC. Looking up the rest from reference TRBV5-5 and TRBJ2-1 gives the full variable domain: DAGVTQSPTHLIKTRGQQVTLRCSPISGHKSVSWYQQVLGQGPQFIFQYYEKEERGRGNFPDRFSARQFPNYSSELNVNALLLGDSALYLCASSPPGLAGGLNEQFFGPGTRLTVL.

This clone appeared a single time. This chain links TRBV5-1 with TRBJ2-1, with 14 bases identical to TRBD2. This CDR3 comprises 19 residues. The V and J ends lost 5 bases and 2 bases, in that order; junction bases with no gene match: 12. Germline lookup yields CDR1 SGHRS and CDR2 YFSETQ. CDR3 region: CASRFAPGLAGVAYNEQFF. The CDR3 coding sequence is TGCGCCAGCAGGTTCGCCCCGGGACTAGCGGGGGTCGCCTACAATGAGCAGTTCTTC.

This clone appeared once. The rearrangement uses TRBV28 and TRBJ2-1, with a tentative D call TRBD2 (5 bases). The CDR3 spans 13 residues. Deletions cut 5 bases from V and 10 bases from J, with 15 bases between. Germline V gene lookup returns CDR1 MDHEN and CDR2 SYDVKM. The CDR3 bases are TGTGCCAGCAGTCCGGACTTCCTCCGAGAGCAGTTCTTC. Translated, it gives CASSPDFLREQFF.

This clone showed up just once. V usage is TRBV2 and J usage is TRBJ2-5; 9 nucleotides align to TRBD1. Germline V gene sequence: CDR1 SNHLY, CDR2 FYNNEI. V shed 7 bases and J 3 bases; nucleotides not matched to a gene: 9. The CDR3 is 15 amino acids. The CDR3 region has the DNA TGTGCCAGCACCGGGACAGGGAGTATAAAAGAGACCCAGTACTTC. This translates into CASTGTGSIKETQYF.

This chain joins TRBV30 and TRBJ1-2; possibly TRBD1 for D (5 bases). V was trimmed by 4 bases and J by 8 bases, leaving 14 bases between them. This CDR3 is 12 amino acids long. From germline, CDR1 is GTSNPN and CDR2 SVGIG (reference sequence). The CDR3 region is CAWTKWRGGYTF. In DNA, the CDR3 is TGTGCCTGGACAAAGTGGAGGGGAGGCTACACCTTC.

The chain joins TRBV5-4 to TRBJ2-7; perhaps TRBD1 as D (6 bases). The CDR3 is 12 amino acids. Germline-derived CDR1 and CDR2 are SGHNT and YYREEE (reference sequence). The germline V and J ends were trimmed by 3 bases and 10 bases, with 14 bases remaining between them. The CDR3 bases are TGTGCCAGCAGCTCAGGGGCGCCGGATCAGTACTTC. This encodes CASSSGAPDQYF.

The rearrangement uses TRBV5-6 and TRBJ2-3; 9 bases map to TRBD2. CDR3 length: 16 amino acids. Unmatched junction bases numbered 7, after V lost 5 bases and J lost 0 bases. Germline lookup yields CDR1 SGHDT and CDR2 YYEEEE. The CDR3 protein is CASSGLAGTSTDTQYF. CDR3 DNA: TGTGCCAGCAGTGGGCTAGCGGGGACCAGCACAGATACGCAGTATTTT.

V gene TRBV5-6 combines with J gene TRBJ1-2, with 9 positions matching TRBD1. This CDR3 spans 16 amino acids. The J segment lost 4 bases and the V segment lost 0 bases, leaving 7 bases of the junction unmatched. Germline CDR1 is SGHDT and CDR2 is YYEEEE. The CDR3, as DNA: TGTGCCAGCAGCTTGGGGGGGACAGGGAAAGGCTATGGCTACACCTTC. As protein: CASSLGGTGKGYGYTF.

The chain employs TRBV5-5 and TRBJ1-2; 10 bases are a match to TRBD1. From germline, CDR1 is SGHKS and CDR2 YYEKEE (reference sequence). Trimming at V came to 3 bases and at J to 0 bases, leaving 2 bases not matched to a gene. The CDR3 sequence is 15 residues long. CDR3 loop: CASSWTGGPNYGYTF. In nucleotides, the CDR3 is TGTGCCAGCAGCTGGACAGGGGGTCCTAACTATGGCTACACCTTC.

The chain uses TRBV7-9 and TRBJ2-7, with D maybe TRBD2 (6 bases). This CDR3 contains 17 residues. Germline V gene data show CDR1 as SEHNR and CDR2 as FQNEAQ (reference sequence). V was shortened by 1 base and J by 0 bases, with 16 bases between the two germline ends. The CDR3 DNA reads as TGTGCCAGCAGCTTAGTATACCAGGACGGGGGCTCCTACGAGCAGTACTTC. Protein sequence: CASSLVYQDGGSYEQYF. The entire variable domain, with the rest obtained from reference TRBV7-9 and TRBJ2-7, is as follows: DTGVSQNPRHKITKRGQNVTFRCDPISEHNRLYWYRQTLGQGPEFLTYFQNEAQLEKSRLLSDRFSAERPKGSFSTLEIQRTEQGDSAMYLCASSLVYQDGGSYEQYFGPGTRLTVT.

The chain has TRBV19 and TRBJ1-1; TRBD1 is a possible D gene (6 bases). With 2 bases removed from V and 5 bases from J, the gap between germline ends came to 12 bases. The CDR3 has 14 residues. Per germline, CDR1 LNHDA and CDR2 SQIVND (reference sequence). In DNA, the CDR3 is TGTGCCAGTAGTATATCGGGGGGCAGGACTGAAGCTTTCTTT. Its protein is CASSISGGRTEAFF.

In DNA, the CDR3 is TGTGCCAGCAGTTTAGAGGGCGGGCATACGCAGTATTTT. Its protein product is CASSLEGGHTQYF. This rearrangement joins TRBV27 to TRBJ2-3; D is perhaps TRBD2 (5 bases). The germline gives CDR1 MNHEY, CDR2 SMNVEV (reference sequence). This CDR3 is 13 amino acids long. Trimming stripped 2 bases from V and 7 bases from J, with 10 bases between.